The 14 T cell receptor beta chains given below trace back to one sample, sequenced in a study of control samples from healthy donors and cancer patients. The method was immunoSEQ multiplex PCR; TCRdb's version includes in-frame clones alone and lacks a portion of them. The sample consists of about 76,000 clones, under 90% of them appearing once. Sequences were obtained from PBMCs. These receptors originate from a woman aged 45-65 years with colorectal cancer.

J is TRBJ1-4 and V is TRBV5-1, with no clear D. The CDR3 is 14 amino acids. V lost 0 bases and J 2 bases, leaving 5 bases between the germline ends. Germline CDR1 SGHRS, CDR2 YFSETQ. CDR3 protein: CASSLEATNEKLFF. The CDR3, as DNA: TGCGCCAGCAGCTTGGAGGCGACTAATGAAAAACTGTTTTTT.

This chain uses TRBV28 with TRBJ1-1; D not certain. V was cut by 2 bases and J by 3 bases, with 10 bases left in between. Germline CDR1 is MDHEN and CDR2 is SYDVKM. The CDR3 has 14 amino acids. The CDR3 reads CASSLRPGYTEAFF. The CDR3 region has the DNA TGTGCCAGCAGTTTAAGGCCGGGGTACACTGAAGCTTTCTTT.

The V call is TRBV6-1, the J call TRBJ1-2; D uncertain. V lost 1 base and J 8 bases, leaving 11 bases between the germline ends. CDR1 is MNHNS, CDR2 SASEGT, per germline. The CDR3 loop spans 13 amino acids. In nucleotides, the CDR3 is TGTGCCAGCAGTGAAGGTCAGCGTGGGGGCTACACCTTC. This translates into CASSEGQRGGYTF.

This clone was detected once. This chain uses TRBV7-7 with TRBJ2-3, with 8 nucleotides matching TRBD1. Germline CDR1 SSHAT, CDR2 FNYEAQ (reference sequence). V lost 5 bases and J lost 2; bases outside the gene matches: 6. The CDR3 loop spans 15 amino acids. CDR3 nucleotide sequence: TGTGCCAGCAGCCCGACAGGGGTCCTCACAGATACGCAGTATTTT. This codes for CASSPTGVLTDTQYF.

The CDR3 DNA is TGTGCCAGCTCACCGCGGTTAGATACGCAGTATTTT. Translation gives CASSPRLDTQYF. The chain couples TRBV18 to TRBJ2-3; no clear D. The CDR3 consists of 12 residues. Trimming took 3 bases from V and 5 from J, leaving 6 bases between them. The germline gives CDR1 KGHSH, CDR2 LQKENI. The whole variable domain, filled in from reference TRBV18 and TRBJ2-3, reads NAGVMQNPRHLVRRRGQEARLRCSPMKGHSHVYWYRQLPEEGLKFMVYLQKENIIDESGMPKERFSAEFPKEGPSILRIQQVVRGDSAAYFCASSPRLDTQYFGPGTRLTVL.

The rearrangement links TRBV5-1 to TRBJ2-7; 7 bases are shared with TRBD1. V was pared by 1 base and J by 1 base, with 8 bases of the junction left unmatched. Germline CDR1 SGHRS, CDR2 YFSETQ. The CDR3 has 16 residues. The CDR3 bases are TGCGCCAGCAGCTTGTCGACAGGGCTCTATTCCTACGAGCAGTACGTC. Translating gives CASSLSTGLYSYEQYV.

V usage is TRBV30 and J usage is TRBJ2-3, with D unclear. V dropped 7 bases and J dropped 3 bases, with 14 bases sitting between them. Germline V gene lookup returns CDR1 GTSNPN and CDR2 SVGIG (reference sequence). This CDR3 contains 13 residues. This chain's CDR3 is CAFVTTQTDTQYF. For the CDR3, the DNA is TGTGCCTTCGTAACGACCCAGACAGATACGCAGTATTTT.

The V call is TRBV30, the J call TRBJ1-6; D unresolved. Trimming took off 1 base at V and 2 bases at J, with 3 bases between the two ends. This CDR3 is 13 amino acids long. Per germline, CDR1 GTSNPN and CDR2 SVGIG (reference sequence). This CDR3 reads CAWSAAYNSPLHF. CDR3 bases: TGTGCCTGGAGTGCAGCCTATAATTCACCCCTCCACTTT.

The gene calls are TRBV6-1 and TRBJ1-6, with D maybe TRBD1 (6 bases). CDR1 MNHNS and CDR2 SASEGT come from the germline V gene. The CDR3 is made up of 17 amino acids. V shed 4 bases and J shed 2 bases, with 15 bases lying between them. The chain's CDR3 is CASSVQQGGTYNSPLHF. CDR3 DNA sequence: TGTGCCAGCAGTGTACAACAGGGTGGGACCTATAATTCACCCCTCCACTTT.

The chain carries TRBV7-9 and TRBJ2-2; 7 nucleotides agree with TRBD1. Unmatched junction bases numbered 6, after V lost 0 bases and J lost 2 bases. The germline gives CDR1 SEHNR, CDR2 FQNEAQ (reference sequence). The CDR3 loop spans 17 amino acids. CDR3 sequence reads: CASSLARGGANTGELFF. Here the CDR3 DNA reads TGTGCCAGCAGCTTAGCGCGAGGGGGCGCAAACACCGGGGAGCTGTTTTTT. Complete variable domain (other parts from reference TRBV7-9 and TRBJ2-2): DTGVSQNPRHKITKRGQNVTFRCDPISEHNRLYWYRQTLGQGPEFLTYFQNEAQLEKSRLLSDRFSAERPKGSFSTLEIQRTEQGDSAMYLCASSLARGGANTGELFFGEGSRLTVL.

DNA of the CDR3: TGTGCCAGCAACCGGGAGGGGAGGATTGAAAAACTGTTTTTT. It is translated as CASNREGRIEKLFF. The J gene is TRBJ1-4, the V gene TRBV2; possibly TRBD1 for D (5 bases). The germline gives CDR1 SNHLY, CDR2 FYNNEI. Trimming shortened V by 7 bases and J by 7 bases, and 16 bases separated the two germline ends. This CDR3 comprises 14 residues.

DNA for the CDR3: TGTGCCAGCAGTTCAGGGGTAGGTACTGAAGCTTTCTTT. This translates into CASSSGVGTEAFF. The V gene is TRBV28, the J gene TRBJ1-1; D is possibly TRBD1 (6 bases). Germline CDR1 reads MDHEN; CDR2 reads SYDVKM. V gave up 4 bases and J gave up 5 bases, with 11 bases separating them. The CDR3 extends over 13 amino acids.

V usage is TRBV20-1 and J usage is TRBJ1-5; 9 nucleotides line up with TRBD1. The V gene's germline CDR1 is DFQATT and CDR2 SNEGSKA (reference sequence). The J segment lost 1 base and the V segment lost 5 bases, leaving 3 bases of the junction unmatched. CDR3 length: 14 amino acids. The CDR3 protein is CSAGGQGSNQPQHF. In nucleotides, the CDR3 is TGCAGTGCTGGTGGACAGGGGAGCAATCAGCCCCAGCATTTT.

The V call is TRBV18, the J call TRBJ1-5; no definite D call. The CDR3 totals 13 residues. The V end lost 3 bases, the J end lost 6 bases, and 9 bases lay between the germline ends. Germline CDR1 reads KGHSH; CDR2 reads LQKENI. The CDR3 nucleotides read TGTGCCAGCTCACCGGTGGGGAGTCAGCCCCAGCATTTT. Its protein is CASSPVGSQPQHF.